In its sample, the clone carrying this TCR beta chain was seen a few times. Single TCR cDNA molecules each had their own unique molecular identifier. TCRdb re-called the 5' RACE reads with MiXCR, one entry per CDR3 protein. The sample has approximately 90,000 distinct CDR3 sequences; around 10% are singletons. This record comes from a study of spatial heterogeneity in lung cancer. For the study at large: Raw-read counts averaged over ten per unique TCR and UMI combination.

Time point in this sample: sample taken at primary tumor resection. The study sequenced unsorted whole RNA from tumor, nontumor lung or frozen PBMC. V lost 5 bases and J lost 2, with 9 bases in between. Germline V gives CDR1 SEHNR, CDR2 FQNEAQ (reference sequence). This CDR3 has 14 residues. This clonotype originated in a male donor with early-stage non-small cell lung cancer. The chain employs TRBV7-9 and TRBJ2-2; a weak D match, TRBD1 (5 bases). The material was PBMCs, obtained at surgery. CDR3 sequence reads: CASSPDTNTGELFF. The CDR3 DNA sequence: TGTGCCAGCAGCCCGGACACTAACACCGGGGAGCTGTTTTTT.